This TCR beta chain comes out of a study of CXCR3-negative and CXCR3-positive naive CD8 T cells. Regarding the study as a whole: CXCR3-expressing naive cells carried TRB CDR3s more hydrophobic than those of CXCR3-negative naive cells. Naive cells that were CXCR3-negative or CXCR3-positive used TRBV-TRBJ genes alike, while memory cells diverged. Surface CD5 looked about the same in the naive subsets, so the authors worked out TCR strength from TRB CDR3 properties.

Investigators sorted each CD8+ T cell subset in triplicate, taking around 330,000 cells each time. Naive CD8+ T cells carried a CD45RO-CCR7+CD27+CD95- phenotype. CDR3 size: 15 residues. The V gene's germline CDR1 is SGHVS and CDR2 FNYEAQ. In the case of this clonotype: As yet, its antigen is unknown.

Each TRB cDNA library was prepared by 5' RACE (with UMI labels). TCRdb re-analyzed the 5' RACE reads; it lists each CDR3 protein once, without DNA. Recorded for this sample: around 50,000 distinct CDR3 sequences. Sequenced sample: naive CXCR3+ CD8+ T cells from blood. Described subset: CD45RO-CCR7+CD27+CD95- naive CD8+ T cells expressing CXCR3 (TNR3+). V and J are TRBV7-6 and TRBJ1-1. This receptor was taken from a human donor in good health. Some clones in this sample may be carry-over from other donors' samples. CDR3 protein: CASSSTKIDRPEAFF.